The clone carrying this T cell receptor beta chain was detected only a few times. Antigen specificity is unknown. Individual cDNA molecules were tagged with unique molecular identifiers. One entry per CDR3 protein results from TCRdb running MiXCR on the 5' RACE reads. The sample holds about 19,000 distinct CDR3 sequences, 5.9% seen once. The source of the sample is a study of early T cells in non-severe SARS-CoV-2 infection. Study-wide context: Bulk RNA from unsorted whole blood was sequenced; chains were unpaired. Study-wide points: Comparison of clonotypes with VDJdb favored anti-spike CD8 responses while missing private and CD4 specificities.

Trimming pared 3 bases from V and 7 bases from J, leaving 18 bases between. This CDR3 is built from 15 residues. The specimen was whole blood. The chain carries TRBV12-3 or TRBV12-4 and TRBJ1-2; D perhaps matches TRBD1 (6 bases). This receptor was obtained from an adult who was a healthcare worker with PCR-confirmed SARS-CoV-2 infection or an uninfected control (not recorded which). The CDR3 DNA is TGTGCCAGCAGTTTTTCTGCGGGGGCACGGGGTGGCTACACCTTC. This codes for CASSFSAGARGGYTF.